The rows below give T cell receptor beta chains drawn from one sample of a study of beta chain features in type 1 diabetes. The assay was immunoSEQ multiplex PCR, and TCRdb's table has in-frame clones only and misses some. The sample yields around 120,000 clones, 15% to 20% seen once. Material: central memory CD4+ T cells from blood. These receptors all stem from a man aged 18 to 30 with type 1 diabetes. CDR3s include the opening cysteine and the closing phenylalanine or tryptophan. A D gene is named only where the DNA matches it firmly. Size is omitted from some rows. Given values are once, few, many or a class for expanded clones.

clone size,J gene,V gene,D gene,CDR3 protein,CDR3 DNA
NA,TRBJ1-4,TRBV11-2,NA,CASSLGQGNEKLFF,TGTGCCAGCAGCTTAGGGCAGGGTAATGAAAAACTGTTTTTT
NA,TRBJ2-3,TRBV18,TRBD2,CASSPQEAGTDTQYF,TGTGCCAGCTCACCTCAGGAAGCGGGGACAGATACGCAGTATTTT
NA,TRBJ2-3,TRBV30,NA,CAWSGGSTSTDTQYF,TGTGCCTGGAGTGGTGGCAGTACGTCTACAGATACGCAGTATTTT
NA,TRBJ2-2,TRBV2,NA,CASSAHPYGELFF,TGTGCCAGCAGTGCCCACCCTTACGGGGAGCTGTTTTTT
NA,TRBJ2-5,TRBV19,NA,CASSAQGGKTQYF,TGTGCCAGTAGTGCCCAGGGTGGAAAGACCCAGTACTTC
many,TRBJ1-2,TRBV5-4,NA,CASSKQGAEAYGYTF,TGTGCCAGCAGCAAACAGGGAGCCGAGGCTTATGGCTACACCTTC
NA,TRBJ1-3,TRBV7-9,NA,CASSLARLSSGNTIYF,TGTGCCAGCAGCTTAGCGCGGCTCAGCTCTGGAAACACCATATATTTT
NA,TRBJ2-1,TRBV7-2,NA,CASSLDPVWNEQFF,TGTGCCAGCAGCTTAGATCCGGTTTGGAATGAGCAGTTCTTC
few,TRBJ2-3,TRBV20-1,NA,CSAARKDTQYF,TGCAGTGCTGCCCGCAAAGATACGCAGTATTTT
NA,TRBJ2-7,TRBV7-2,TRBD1,CASSYMTGRYEQYF,TGTGCCAGCAGCTACATGACAGGGCGGTACGAGCAGTACTTC
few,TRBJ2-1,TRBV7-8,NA,CASSSGQYNEQFF,TGTGCCAGCAGCTCTGGACAGTACAATGAGCAGTTCTTC
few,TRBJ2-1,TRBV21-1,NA,CASNPGLVEYDEQFF,TGTGCCAGCAACCCAGGACTGGTGGAGTACGATGAGCAGTTCTTC
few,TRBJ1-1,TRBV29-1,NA,CSVVGQLNTEAFF,TGCAGCGTTGTAGGGCAGTTGAACACTGAAGCTTTCTTT
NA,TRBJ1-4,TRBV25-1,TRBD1,CASSRGLNEKLFF,TGTGCCAGCAGTAGGGGGCTTAATGAAAAACTGTTTTTT
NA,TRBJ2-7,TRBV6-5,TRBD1,CASSHPGQGFYEQYF,TGTGCCAGCAGCCACCCGGGACAGGGGTTCTACGAGCAGTACTTC
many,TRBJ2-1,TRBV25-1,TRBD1,CASNRGTGEQFF,TGTGCCAGCAACAGGGGGACCGGGGAGCAGTTCTTC
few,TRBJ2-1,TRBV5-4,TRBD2,CASSPSGTSGSNEQFF,TGTGCCAGCAGCCCCTCAGGGACTAGCGGGAGTAATGAGCAGTTCTTC
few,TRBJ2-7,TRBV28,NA,CASSGAVLIGEQYF,TGTGCCAGCAGTGGAGCTGTCCTCATCGGGGAGCAGTACTTC
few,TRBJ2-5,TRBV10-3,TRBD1,CAISESKGALGKETQYF,TGTGCCATCAGTGAGTCGAAGGGGGCGTTAGGAAAAGAGACCCAGTACTTC
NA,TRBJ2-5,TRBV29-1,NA,CSGARETQYF,TGCAGCGGGGCGCGAGAGACCCAGTACTTC